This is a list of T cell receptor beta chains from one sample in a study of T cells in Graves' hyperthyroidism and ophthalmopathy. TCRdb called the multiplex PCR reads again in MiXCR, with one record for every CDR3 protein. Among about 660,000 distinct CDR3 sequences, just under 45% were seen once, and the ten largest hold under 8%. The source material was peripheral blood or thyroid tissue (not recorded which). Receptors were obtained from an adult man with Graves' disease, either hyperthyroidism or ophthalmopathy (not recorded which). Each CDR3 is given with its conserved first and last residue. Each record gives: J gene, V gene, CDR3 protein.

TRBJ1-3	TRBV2	CASPVEGVSGNTIYF
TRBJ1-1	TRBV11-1	CASSARQGTVNTEAFF
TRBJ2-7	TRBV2	CASSGVSDGDYEQYF
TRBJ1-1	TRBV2	CASSLRTGGITEAFF
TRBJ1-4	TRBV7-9	CAREGLSDEKLFF
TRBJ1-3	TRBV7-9	CASTNLGNTIYF
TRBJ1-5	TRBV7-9	CASSLATGSQPQHF
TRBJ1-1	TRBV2	CASSGWDRAEAFF
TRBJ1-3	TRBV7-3	CASSLAGQGVTGNTIYF
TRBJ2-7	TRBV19	CASSDGLAGGYEQYF
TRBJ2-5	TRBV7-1	CASSQGERETQYF
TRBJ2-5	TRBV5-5	CASSRLAGGPGETQYF
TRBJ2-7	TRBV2	CASRYSPQSYEQYF
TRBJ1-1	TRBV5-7	CASRTGTQSLNTEAFF